A single sample is the source of the 29 T cell receptor beta chains below, sequenced in a study of blood T cell repertoires in COVID-19. Measured with immunoSEQ multiplex PCR; TCRdb has only the in-frame clones, and not every one. The sample lists roughly 250,000 clones; more than 70% were seen once. Sequencing was performed on PBMCs or T cells enriched from blood (not recorded which). These receptors were collected from a woman aged 45-60 years who had recovered from COVID-19.

For the CDR3, the DNA is TGTGCCAGCAGTTTTCAGGCGGGGGCCGCAGATACGCAGTATTTT. It is translated as CASSFQAGAADTQYF. The chain links TRBV27 to TRBJ2-3, with D perhaps matching TRBD2 (7 bases). Germline-derived CDR1 and CDR2 are MNHEY and SMNVEV (reference sequence). Trimming pared 3 bases from V and 4 bases from J, leaving 14 bases between. This CDR3 spans 15 amino acids.

The chain combines TRBV3-1 (or the pseudogene TRBV3-2) with TRBJ1-3; no clear D. This CDR3 is built from 15 residues. V was trimmed by 4 bases and J by 0 bases, leaving 10 bases between them. Germline V gives CDR1 LGHDT, CDR2 YNNKEL (reference sequence). The DNA for the CDR3 is TGTGCCAGCAGCCCTCGGCCTAGCTCTGGAAACACCATATATTTT. It specifies CASSPRPSSGNTIYF.

V and J are TRBV19 and TRBJ1-2; D call uncertain. V was cut by 8 bases and J by 7 bases, with 23 bases left in between. CDR1 and CDR2 from the germline V gene are LNHDA and SQIVND (reference sequence). CDR3 length equals 15 residues. CDR3 coding DNA: TGTGCCAGTCATAGTTTAGGAGGGCAGCTCGTTGGCTACACCTTC. Translation gives CASHSLGGQLVGYTF.

V gene TRBV5-4 combines with J gene TRBJ2-7; 9 bases are shared with TRBD1. CDR3 length: 15 amino acids. In germline, CDR1 is SGHNT, CDR2 YYREEE (reference sequence). J lost 9 bases, V lost 0 bases, and 10 bases had no gene match. CDR3 in amino acids: CASSLEGTGLTGQYF. The CDR3 bases are TGTGCCAGCAGCTTGGAAGGGACAGGGTTAACCGGGCAGTACTTC.

V is TRBV9 and J is TRBJ1-5, with a tentative D call TRBD1 (6 bases). Germline V lookup: CDR1 SGDLS, CDR2 YYNGEE. The CDR3 loop spans 14 amino acids. V was shortened by 4 bases and J by 6 bases, with 14 bases between the two germline ends. The CDR3 reads CASSPAQGPQPQHF. The DNA of the CDR3 is TGTGCCAGCAGCCCGGCACAGGGACCTCAGCCCCAGCATTTT.

This clone was observed at least ten times. The rearrangement uses TRBV4-3 and TRBJ2-7; possibly TRBD2 for D (5 bases). There are 15 residues in the CDR3. The germline V gene has CDR1 LGHNA and CDR2 YSLEER. Between the trimmed V and J ends, which lost 0 bases and 2 bases, there was a span of 11 bases. The CDR3 reads CASSQDPGLAYEQYF. CDR3 nucleotides: TGCGCCAGCAGCCAAGATCCGGGGTTGGCCTACGAGCAGTACTTC.

This clone was seen more than once but under ten times. The same CDR3 is also encoded by other DNA sequences in this sample. V gene TRBV10-1 combines with J gene TRBJ1-2; the D is unclear. Deletions cut 5 bases from V and 8 bases from J, with 15 bases between. CDR3 length equals 13 residues. The germline V gene has CDR1 WNHNN and CDR2 SYGVQD (reference sequence). CDR3 residues: CASSPSGSAGYTF. The DNA for the CDR3 is TGCGCCAGCAGTCCTAGCGGGTCGGCGGGCTACACCTTC.

This chain uses TRBV19 with TRBJ2-4; D perhaps matches TRBD1 (6 bases). The CDR3 contains 13 residues. Germline lookup yields CDR1 LNHDA and CDR2 SQIVND (reference sequence). Trimming pared 5 bases from V and 7 bases from J, leaving 12 bases between. The CDR3 sequence: CASSGQGINIQYF. CDR3 in DNA: TGTGCCAGTAGTGGGCAGGGGATCAACATTCAGTACTTC.

Only a few counts were recorded for this clone. The V call is TRBV19, the J call TRBJ2-7; 9 bases are a match to TRBD2. Trimming at V came to 6 bases and at J to 5 bases, leaving 23 bases not matched to a gene. This CDR3 has 19 residues. Germline V CDR1 and CDR2: LNHDA, SQIVND (reference sequence). The CDR3 protein is CASSRGGGTAGGKRNEQYF. The CDR3 nucleotides read TGTGCCAGTAGCCGCGGGGGAGGAACAGCGGGAGGAAAGCGGAACGAGCAGTACTTC.

The gene calls are TRBV27 and TRBJ1-2; 9 bases line up with TRBD1. Germline V gene sequence: CDR1 MNHEY, CDR2 SMNVEV (reference sequence). V shed 10 bases and J 4 bases; nucleotides not matched to a gene: 13. The CDR3 is 15 amino acids. CDR3 DNA sequence: TGTGCCACCTGGACAGGGGCGAATGTTAGCTATGGCTACACCTTC. It yields the protein CATWTGANVSYGYTF.

The chain has TRBV19 and TRBJ1-5; the match to TRBD1 covers 9 bases. CDR1 and CDR2 from the germline V gene are LNHDA and SQIVND (reference sequence). Trimming cost V 3 bases and J 5 bases; bases outside gene matches: 11. This CDR3 has 17 amino acids. In nucleotides, the CDR3 is TGTGCCAGTAGTATGACCGGGACAGGGTTCAGATATCAGCCCCAGCATTTT. Translated: CASSMTGTGFRYQPQHF.

J is TRBJ1-2 and V is TRBV11-2; possibly TRBD1 for D (6 bases). Germline assignment: CDR1 SGHAT and CDR2 FQNNGV. This CDR3 has 13 residues. V lost 5 bases, J lost 5 bases, and 12 bases lay in between. The CDR3 is CASSTQGRYGYTF. The CDR3 DNA follows: TGTGCCAGCAGCACACAGGGAAGGTATGGCTACACCTTC.

This chain connects TRBV5-1 to TRBJ2-1; D is undetermined. Germline loops: CDR1 SGHRS, CDR2 YFSETQ. This CDR3 has 18 amino acids. Trimming stripped 4 bases from V and 0 bases from J, with 20 bases between. CDR3 in amino acids: CASSRLRPLESSYNEQFF. The DNA for the CDR3 is TGCGCCAGCAGCCGACTGCGGCCCCTTGAGAGCTCCTACAATGAGCAGTTCTTC.

This chain connects TRBV28 to TRBJ2-7; D unclear. Germline CDR1 and CDR2: MDHEN and SYDVKM. The V end lost 5 bases, the J end lost 0 bases, and 14 bases lay between the germline ends. The CDR3 has 15 amino acids. CDR3 in amino acids: CASSPGGPGSYEQYF. CDR3 nucleotides: TGTGCCAGCAGTCCTGGTGGTCCCGGCTCCTACGAGCAGTACTTC.

The chain carries TRBV24-1 and TRBJ2-1; TRBD1 matches at 7 bases. There are 14 residues in the CDR3. Germline-derived CDR1 and CDR2 are KGHDR and SFDVKD. The V and J ends lost 5 bases and 0 bases, in that order; junction bases with no gene match: 0. This CDR3 reads CATSGDSSYNEQFF. CDR3 DNA: TGTGCCACCAGTGGGGACAGCTCCTACAATGAGCAGTTCTTC.

The V gene is TRBV7-9, the J gene TRBJ2-5; 10 nucleotides agree with TRBD1. V lost 4 bases, J lost 3 bases, and 8 bases stayed unmatched. Germline V gives CDR1 SEHNR, CDR2 FQNEAQ (reference sequence). The CDR3 sequence is 16 residues long. Here the CDR3 reads CASSYTGTGEKETQYF. Here the CDR3 DNA reads TGTGCCAGCAGCTATACCGGGACAGGGGAAAAAGAGACCCAGTACTTC.

This clone was seen a handful of times. The V gene is TRBV11-3, the J gene TRBJ1-3; D is perhaps TRBD1 (5 bases). The CDR3 is made up of 14 amino acids. The V gene's germline CDR1 is SGHNT and CDR2 YENEEA. V lost 4 bases to trimming and J lost 2 bases, with 9 bases between them. Here the CDR3 DNA reads TGTGCCAGCAGCTCCGCCAGGGCTGGAAACACCATATATTTT. It codes for CASSSARAGNTIYF. Full variable domain (remainder filled in from reference TRBV11-3 and TRBJ1-3): EAGVVQSPRYKIIEKKQPVAFWCNPISGHNTLYWYLQNLGQGPELLIRYENEEAVDDSQLPKDRFSAERLKGVDSTLKIQPAELGDSAVYLCASSSARAGNTIYFGEGSWLTVV.

The chain combines TRBV5-8 with TRBJ1-5, with D tentatively TRBD1 (6 bases). Germline loops: CDR1 SGHTS, CDR2 YDEGEE. Trimming cost V 0 bases and J 1 base, with 14 bases left between them. This CDR3 region has 17 residues. The CDR3 coding sequence is TGTGCCAGCAGCTTGGTTGGGGGCAGTACAAGCAATCAGCCCCAGCATTTT. Amino acid sequence: CASSLVGGSTSNQPQHF.

This CDR3 is CASSQVNSYEQYF. The CDR3 nucleotides are TGTGCCAGCAGCCAAGTTAACTCCTACGAGCAGTACTTC. V is TRBV14 and J is TRBJ2-7, with D hard to call. CDR3 length equals 13 residues. V was shortened by 1 base and J by 0 bases, with 4 bases between the two germline ends. Germline-derived CDR1 and CDR2 are SGHDN and FVKESK.

Worth noting for this clone: At the DNA level, this CDR3 is encoded by other sequences in the same sample as well. The chain uses TRBV5-1 and TRBJ2-2; 8 bases are shared with TRBD2. After removal of 1 base from V and 5 bases from J, the junction contained 4 bases not matched to a gene. The CDR3 runs 15 residues. The germline gives CDR1 SGHRS, CDR2 YFSETQ. The CDR3 sequence is CASSLQGLGTGELFF. CDR3 in DNA: TGCGCCAGCAGCTTGCAGGGACTAGGGACCGGGGAGCTGTTTTTT.

J is TRBJ2-1 and V is TRBV11-2; maybe TRBD1 (5 bases). The CDR3 is 17 amino acids. CDR1 is SGHAT, CDR2 FQNNGV, per germline. Trimming took off 5 bases at V and 10 bases at J, with 27 bases between the two ends. CDR3 nucleotide sequence: TGTGCCAGCAGCCCCCTACGTTCCCCAAATGGGGCGAGGGAGCAGTTCTTC. It encodes CASSPLRSPNGAREQFF.

The rearrangement joins TRBV9 to TRBJ2-2; D ambiguous. The length of the CDR3 is 12 residues. V lost 7 bases and J 4 bases, leaving 8 bases between the germline ends. In germline, CDR1 is SGDLS, CDR2 YYNGEE. CDR3 protein: CASGQATGELFF. CDR3 nucleotide sequence: TGTGCCAGCGGTCAAGCCACCGGGGAGCTGTTTTTT.

The V and J genes are TRBV5-1 and TRBJ2-5; TRBD1 matches 9 bases. This CDR3 spans 15 amino acids. Unmatched junction bases numbered 8, after V lost 4 bases and J lost 4 bases. Germline-derived CDR1 and CDR2 are SGHRS and YFSETQ. This CDR3 is CASSPGGQGRETQYF. The CDR3 region has the DNA TGCGCCAGCAGCCCAGGGGGACAGGGACGAGAGACCCAGTACTTC.

V is TRBV3-1 (or the pseudogene TRBV3-2) and J is TRBJ1-4; 8 positions match TRBD1. The CDR3 contains 14 residues. Trimming removed 4 bases from V and 8 bases from J; junction bases left unmatched: 6. CDR1 is LGHDT and CDR2 is YNNKEL in the germline V gene (reference sequence). CDR3 sequence reads: CASSLPGQAEKLFF. CDR3 DNA sequence: TGTGCCAGCAGCCTACCGGGACAGGCGGAAAAACTGTTTTTT.

The J gene is TRBJ2-1, the V gene TRBV15, with D perhaps TRBD1 (6 bases). The CDR3 is made up of 15 amino acids. The V gene's germline CDR1 is LNHNV and CDR2 YYDKDF (reference sequence). With 0 bases removed from V and 4 bases from J, the gap between germline ends came to 10 bases. CDR3 DNA: TGTGCCACCAGCAGAGATCCTGGACAGTACAATGAGCAGTTCTTC. Its translation: CATSRDPGQYNEQFF. The full variable domain, with the rest looked up from reference TRBV15 and TRBJ2-1, is DAMVIQNPRYQVTQFGKPVTLSCSQTLNHNVMYWYQQKSSQAPKLLFHYYDKDFNNEADTPDNFQSRRPNTSFCFLDIRSPGLGDTAMYLCATSRDPGQYNEQFFGPGTRLTVL.

V gene TRBV7-3 combines with J gene TRBJ2-7; 8 bases map to TRBD1. Looked up from germline, CDR1 is SGHTA and CDR2 is FQGTGA. The CDR3 totals 13 residues. V was clipped by 6 bases and J by 2 bases; unmatched bases: 3. The CDR3 is CASSLTGAYEQYF. CDR3 nucleotides: TGTGCCAGCAGTCTGACAGGGGCCTACGAGCAGTACTTC.

This chain connects TRBV7-9 to TRBJ2-7; TRBD1 is a possible D gene (6 bases). The CDR3 has 12 residues. V was cut by 3 bases and J by 6 bases, with 9 bases left in between. Looked up from germline, CDR1 is SEHNR and CDR2 is FQNEAQ (reference sequence). CDR3 sequence (DNA): TGTGCCAGCAGCTTTCAGGGGACCGAGCAGTACTTC. Translating gives CASSFQGTEQYF.

This chain joins TRBV9 and TRBJ2-5, with no clear D. The germline CDR1 and CDR2 sequences are SGDLS and YYNGEE. The V end lost 3 bases, the J end lost 1 base, and 10 bases lay between the germline ends. This CDR3 region has 14 residues. The chain's CDR3 is CASSAHQAQETQYF. DNA for the CDR3: TGTGCCAGCAGCGCCCATCAGGCCCAAGAGACCCAGTACTTC.

This chain uses TRBV3-1 (or the pseudogene TRBV3-2) with TRBJ1-4; 9 bases are a match to TRBD1. CDR3 size: 17 residues. In germline, CDR1 is LGHDT, CDR2 YNNKEL (reference sequence). Losses at the gene ends were 0 bases for V and 7 bases for J; bases not matched to a gene: 9. The CDR3 nucleotides read TGTGCCAGCAGCCAAGATACGACAGGGGGGTTGGCTGAAAAACTGTTTTTT. It encodes CASSQDTTGGLAEKLFF.